The 9 T cell receptor beta chains presented below share a single source sample, sequenced in a study of regulatory T cells in long-lasting Graves disease. Documented time point: newly diagnosed GD, antithyroid drugs for less than 3 months. Preparation of the TCR library used RNA extracted from PBMCs. The TCR beta library used iRepertoire HTBI primers with Arm-PCR amplification of CDR3. TCRdb recomputed calls from the multiplex PCR reads with MiXCR, one row per CDR3 protein. This table holds about 440,000 distinct CDR3 sequences, under 15% found once. These data are also associated with another study on T cells in Graves' hyperthyroidism and ophthalmopathy.

The source was peripheral blood mononuclear cells (PBMCs), collected at new diagnosis, from a patient treated with antithyroid drugs. Source of these receptors: a woman aged 30 to 39 with Graves disease.

This clonotype was seen more than once but under ten times. The V and J genes are TRBV27 and TRBJ2-7; possibly TRBD1 for D (6 bases). The germline gives CDR1 MNHEY, CDR2 SMNVEV (reference sequence). This CDR3 spans 17 amino acids. V lost 3 bases to trimming and J lost 3 bases, with 21 bases between them. The CDR3 nucleotides read TGTGCCAGCAGTTTCCGCTCTCCGGACAGCTCAATCTACGAGCAGTACTTC. Its translation: CASSFRSPDSSIYEQYF.

CDR3 protein: CSAILSASYEQYF. The CDR3 nucleotides read TGCAGTGCTATATTGTCCGCCTCCTACGAGCAGTACTTC. The gene calls are TRBV20-1 and TRBJ2-7; D gene uncertain. The CDR3 spans 13 residues. With 4 bases removed from V and 0 bases from J, the gap between germline ends came to 10 bases. The germline V gene encodes CDR1 DFQATT and CDR2 SNEGSKA (reference sequence).

This clonotype was found many times. V gene TRBV20-1 combines with J gene TRBJ2-6, with D tentatively TRBD1 (6 bases). The V end lost 3 bases, the J end lost 0 bases, and 12 bases lay between the germline ends. CDR3 length equals 16 residues. Germline V CDR1 and CDR2: DFQATT, SNEGSKA (reference sequence). The CDR3 region has the DNA TGCAGTGCTAGTCCGGGACAAAGCTCTGGGGCCAACGTCCTGACTTTC. Amino acids: CSASPGQSSGANVLTF.

This clonotype was seen ten or more times. The chain carries TRBV20-1 and TRBJ2-7; 11 bases agree with TRBD2. CDR1 DFQATT and CDR2 SNEGSKA come from the germline V gene (reference sequence). This CDR3 spans 15 amino acids. V shed 1 base and J 5 bases; nucleotides not matched to a gene: 7. The CDR3 spells CSARGLAGFDHEQYF. The CDR3 bases are TGCAGTGCTAGAGGACTAGCGGGGTTCGACCACGAGCAGTACTTC.

This clonotype showed up many times. The chain has TRBV20-1 and TRBJ2-1, with 9 bases matching TRBD2. V shed 3 bases and J 0 bases; nucleotides not matched to a gene: 12. The CDR3 is 18 amino acids. Germline V gives CDR1 DFQATT, CDR2 SNEGSKA (reference sequence). The CDR3, as DNA: TGCAGTGCTAGGTCAGGGCTAGCGGGAATTTACTCCTACAATGAGCAGTTCTTC. It encodes CSARSGLAGIYSYNEQFF.

The CDR3 loop reads CASSYSPGHTYEQYF. CDR3 in DNA: TGTGCCAGCAGTTACTCCCCGGGACACACCTACGAGCAGTACTTC. V is TRBV6-5 and J is TRBJ2-7, with D perhaps TRBD1 (6 bases). Germline V gene data show CDR1 as MNHEY and CDR2 as SVGAGI. The CDR3 is made up of 15 amino acids. Trimming left V 0 bases short and J 2 bases short, with 11 bases between.

This clonotype was detected ten times or more. The rearrangement joins TRBV11-2 to TRBJ2-3; perhaps TRBD1 as D (6 bases). The CDR3 sequence is 16 residues long. Germline CDR1 and CDR2: SGHAT and FQNNGV. Deletions cut 2 bases from V and 1 base from J, with 13 bases between. CDR3 loop: CASSLRTDLRTDTQYF. The CDR3 bases are TGTGCCAGCAGCTTAAGGACAGACCTTCGCACAGATACGCAGTATTTT.

This chain uses TRBV11-2 with TRBJ1-2; D gene uncertain. Germline CDR1 reads SGHAT; CDR2 reads FQNNGV. The CDR3 extends over 14 amino acids. V was pared by 5 bases and J by 8 bases, with 18 bases between. The CDR3 is CASSQEIPSGGYTF. In DNA, the CDR3 is TGTGCCAGCAGCCAAGAGATACCCTCGGGCGGCTACACCTTC.

This clonotype was detected ten times or more. This chain joins TRBV7-8 and TRBJ2-5, with D perhaps TRBD2 (5 bases). Trimming took off 7 bases at V and 0 bases at J, with 27 bases between the two ends. CDR1 and CDR2 (germline): SGHVS, FQNEAQ. This CDR3 has 19 amino acids. In DNA, the CDR3 is TGTGCCAGCACCAAGAGCCCCCCTAAGTGGGAGTTGAACCAAGAGACCCAGTACTTC. It translates to CASTKSPPKWELNQETQYF.